This TCR beta chain is from a study of regulatory T cells in long-lasting Graves disease. Investigators prepared the TCR beta libraries by applying iRepertoire HTBI primers and Arm-PCR of CDR3 regions. TCRdb independently ran MiXCR on the multiplex PCR reads; one entry per CDR3 protein. The table lists 400,000 to 500,000 distinct CDR3 sequences, about a sixth of them singletons. V shed 3 bases, J shed 1 base, and the junction held 4 bases outside the gene matches. The germline CDR1 and CDR2 sequences are ENHRY and SYGVKD. CDR3 length equals 16 residues. This clonotype was observed many times. Its target is unknown. General study findings and limits: When disease was persistent, TRBV28, TRBJ1-2 and TRBJ2-5 were the favored segments.

The time point was: newly diagnosed GD, antithyroid drugs for less than 3 months. Extracted RNA from PBMCs served as the source of the TCR library. The peripheral blood volume drawn was around 10 milliliters, and it was collected into EDTA tubes. Separately, the same data were catalogued under a study of T cells in Graves' hyperthyroidism and ophthalmopathy. According to that study: The diagnostic basis comprised clinical symptoms, serum thyroxine and TRAb, thyroid ultrasound and orbital computed tomography. Before onset, ophthalmopathy was predicted by the model a median approximately 6.5 months earlier.

The rearrangement joins TRBV10-3 to TRBJ2-5; TRBD2 matches at 11 bases. The starting material was peripheral blood mononuclear cells (PBMCs), obtained at new diagnosis, from a patient treated with antithyroid drugs. The TCR was taken from a woman between 18 and 29 years old with Graves disease. DNA of the CDR3: TGTGCCATCAGTGATGTGGGGACTAGCGGCCAAGAGACCCAGTACTTC. Translated: CAISDVGTSGQETQYF.